Below, 24 T cell receptor beta chains from the same sample are listed, as sequenced in a study of control samples from healthy donors and cancer patients. Produced via immunoSEQ multiplex PCR; TCRdb's table is partial and in-frame only. The data include approximately 190,000 clones; the top ten clones carry roughly 2%. The sequenced material came from blood. The receptor set was obtained from a woman in her 30s in good health.

This chain's CDR3 is CASSLNGQPQHF. CDR3 DNA: TGCGCCAGCAGCCTAAACGGTCAGCCCCAGCATTTT. The chain recombines TRBV5-1 with TRBJ1-5; no definite D call. The V end was cut by 4 bases, the J end by 6 bases, with 8 bases between. This CDR3 is built from 12 residues. Germline CDR1 and CDR2: SGHRS and YFSETQ. The variable domain in full, completed from reference TRBV5-1 and TRBJ1-5, reads KAGVTQTPRYLIKTRGQQVTLSCSPISGHRSVSWYQQTPGQGLQFLFEYFSETQRNKGNFPGRFSGRQFSNSRSEMNVSTLELGDSALYLCASSLNGQPQHFGDGTRLSIL.

V and J are TRBV19 and TRBJ2-7; TRBD1 matches at 12 bases. Germline V gene lookup returns CDR1 LNHDA and CDR2 SQIVND (reference sequence). The CDR3 runs 15 residues. V trimming: 5 bases; J trimming: 3 bases; junction bases outside the gene matches: 5. The CDR3 loop reads CASSPGTGGFYEQYF. In DNA, the CDR3 is TGTGCCAGTAGTCCCGGGACAGGGGGCTTCTACGAGCAGTACTTC.

The V call is TRBV11-2, the J call TRBJ1-1; no definite D call. V was pared by 0 bases and J by 1 base, with 3 bases between. The CDR3 is made up of 13 amino acids. Germline CDR1 reads SGHAT; CDR2 reads FQNNGV. CDR3 nucleotide sequence: TGTGCCAGCAGCTTAGATAGGAACACTGAAGCTTTCTTT. As protein: CASSLDRNTEAFF.

This chain uses TRBV13 with TRBJ1-1; D uncertain. The V end was cut by 5 bases, the J end by 4 bases, with 17 bases between. The CDR3 runs to 15 residues. The germline V gene has CDR1 PRHDT and CDR2 FYEKMQ (reference sequence). Here the CDR3 DNA reads TGTGCCAGCAGCGCTCTGGCGGCGAGGGCCACTGAAGCTTTCTTT. This gives the protein CASSALAARATEAFF.

V gene TRBV30 combines with J gene TRBJ1-2; the D gene is possibly TRBD1 (5 bases). Looked up from germline, CDR1 is GTSNPN and CDR2 is SVGIG (reference sequence). The CDR3 covers 12 residues. Trimming stripped 3 bases from V and 6 bases from J, with 11 bases between. The CDR3 region is CAWSGGVDGYTF. For the CDR3, the DNA is TGTGCCTGGAGCGGGGGGGTCGATGGCTACACCTTC.

The chain employs TRBV4-1 and TRBJ1-5; D may be TRBD1 (6 bases). Germline V lookup: CDR1 MGHRA, CDR2 YSYEKL. V was pared by 2 bases and J by 2 bases, with 13 bases between. This CDR3 is 16 amino acids long. The CDR3 coding sequence is TGCGCCAGCAGCCAACTGGGGGCACCGGGCAATCAGCCCCAGCATTTT. This translates into CASSQLGAPGNQPQHF.

The chain uses TRBV5-1 and TRBJ2-4, with D unresolved. Trimming stripped 4 bases from V and 7 bases from J, with 12 bases between. The CDR3 runs to 13 residues. Germline V CDR1 and CDR2: SGHRS, YFSETQ. CDR3 nucleotides: TGCGCCAGCAGCCCAAGGGTAGATAACATTCAGTACTTC. Residues: CASSPRVDNIQYF.

The genes are TRBV5-1 and TRBJ2-1; D could derive from TRBD1 or TRBD2 (5 bases each). Germline CDR1 is SGHRS and CDR2 is YFSETQ. Trimming removed 6 bases at V and 5 bases at J, with 18 bases between. The CDR3 is made up of 15 amino acids. CDR3 sequence (DNA): TGCGCCAGCACTCAAAGGGGAGAACGCGACAATGAGCAGTTCTTC. It yields the protein CASTQRGERDNEQFF.

The genes are TRBV28 and TRBJ1-1; D call uncertain. CDR1 and CDR2 from the germline V gene are MDHEN and SYDVKM. Trimming left V 6 bases short and J 0 bases short, with 14 bases between. CDR3 length: 15 residues. CDR3 sequence (DNA): TGTGCCAGCAGAAACACCAAAGGATTGAACACTGAAGCTTTCTTT. Amino acid sequence: CASRNTKGLNTEAFF.

The genes are TRBV7-8 and TRBJ2-1, with D perhaps TRBD1 or TRBD2 (5 bases each). From germline, CDR1 is SGHVS and CDR2 FQNEAQ. Trimming cost V 3 bases and J 0 bases, with 9 bases left between them. CDR3 length: 15 amino acids. The CDR3 loop is CASSLRGPSYNEQFF. In DNA form, the CDR3 reads TGTGCCAGCAGCTTGAGGGGCCCCTCCTACAATGAGCAGTTCTTC.

V gene TRBV11-2 combines with J gene TRBJ2-7; D gene unclear. V lost 2 bases and J lost 4, with 3 bases in between. This CDR3 region has 11 residues. In germline, CDR1 is SGHAT, CDR2 FQNNGV. Here the CDR3 reads CASSLKYEQYF. The CDR3 region has the DNA TGTGCCAGCAGCTTAAAGTACGAGCAGTACTTC.

This chain joins TRBV5-1 and TRBJ1-2, with 9 bases identical to TRBD1. CDR1 is SGHRS and CDR2 is YFSETQ in the germline V gene. The CDR3 contains 14 residues. J was trimmed by 7 bases and V by 4 bases; bases with no gene match: 8. This CDR3 reads CASSATGGFAGYTF. In nucleotides, the CDR3 is TGCGCCAGCAGCGCGACAGGGGGTTTTGCTGGCTACACCTTC.

The gene calls are TRBV9 and TRBJ1-3; no firm D call. V was clipped by 0 bases and J by 3 bases, with 7 bases between them. The length of the CDR3 is 14 residues. Germline values: CDR1 SGDLS, CDR2 YYNGEE. This CDR3 is CASSVEPGGNTIYF. The CDR3 coding sequence is TGTGCCAGCAGCGTAGAACCAGGTGGAAACACCATATATTTT.

This chain uses TRBV2 with TRBJ1-5; D unresolved. Germline CDR1 and CDR2: SNHLY and FYNNEI. The CDR3 is 15 amino acids. Trimming took 6 bases from V and 3 from J, leaving 15 bases between them. CDR3: CASRENFSPNQPQHF. The CDR3 region has the DNA TGTGCCAGCAGAGAAAACTTTTCGCCCAATCAGCCCCAGCATTTT.

V is TRBV11-2 and J is TRBJ1-5, with D hard to call. This CDR3 has 14 amino acids. Germline CDR1 SGHAT, CDR2 FQNNGV. The V end lost 1 base, the J end lost 3 bases, and 7 bases lay between the germline ends. In DNA form, the CDR3 reads TGTGCCAGCAGCTTAGTCGGGTTCAATCAGCCCCAGCATTTT. It codes for CASSLVGFNQPQHF.

The CDR3 protein is CASSRLGVAKNIQYF. CDR3 in DNA: TGTGCCAGCAGCCGGCTAGGAGTAGCCAAAAACATTCAGTACTTC. The chain carries TRBV7-2 and TRBJ2-4, with D hard to call. This CDR3 has 15 residues. Germline-derived CDR1 and CDR2 are SGHTA and FQGNSA. With 5 bases removed from V and 0 bases from J, the gap between germline ends came to 11 bases.

The CDR3 sequence: CASSEGLGYTF. CDR3 nucleotide sequence: TGTGCCAGCAGTGAAGGGTTAGGCTACACCTTC. This chain uses TRBV2 with TRBJ1-2; D is unclear. Germline CDR1 is SNHLY and CDR2 is FYNNEI. The CDR3 runs 11 residues. The V gene lost 1 base and the J gene lost 8 bases, with 5 bases spanning the gap.

This CDR3 is CASSLESGGSYEQYF. CDR3 nucleotide sequence: TGTGCCAGCAGCTTAGAGTCAGGGGGCTCCTACGAGCAGTACTTC. The V call is TRBV13, the J call TRBJ2-7; TRBD1 matches 7 bases. The CDR3 extends over 15 amino acids. V shed 1 base and J 0 bases; nucleotides not matched to a gene: 3. The V gene's germline CDR1 is PRHDT and CDR2 FYEKMQ (reference sequence). The whole variable domain, filled in from reference TRBV13 and TRBJ2-7, reads AAGVIQSPRHLIKEKRETATLKCYPIPRHDTVYWYQQGPGQDPQFLISFYEKMQSDKGSIPDRFSAQQFSDYHSELNMSSLELGDSALYFCASSLESGGSYEQYFGPGTRLTVT.

The chain employs TRBV18 and TRBJ2-3, with 10 positions matching TRBD2. Germline V CDR1 and CDR2: KGHSH, LQKENI. The CDR3 is 15 amino acids. V was clipped by 5 bases and J by 5 bases; unmatched bases: 7. The CDR3, as DNA: TGTGCCAGCTCAGTGAGCGGGGGGGCCGGAGATACGCAGTATTTT. It codes for CASSVSGGAGDTQYF.

V gene TRBV7-2 combines with J gene TRBJ2-7; D is uncertain. This CDR3 has 13 residues. V was cut by 3 bases and J by 5 bases, with 11 bases left in between. CDR1 is SGHTA, CDR2 FQGNSA, per germline. As DNA, the CDR3 is TGTGCCAGCAGCTTCGGCCAGCATAACGAGCAGTACTTC. It translates to CASSFGQHNEQYF.

The chain couples TRBV11-2 to TRBJ1-3; 8 nucleotides agree with TRBD1. The germline CDR1 and CDR2 sequences are SGHAT and FQNNGV. The CDR3 is 16 amino acids. V lost 2 bases to trimming and J lost 1 base; unmatched junction nucleotides: 4. The CDR3 DNA reads TGTGCCAGCAGCTTACCAGGGGGCTATTCTGGAAACACCATATATTTT. The encoded protein is CASSLPGGYSGNTIYF.

V and J are TRBV12-3 or TRBV12-4 and TRBJ2-3; 7 nucleotides line up with TRBD2. CDR3 size: 12 residues. Unmatched junction bases numbered 2, after V lost 5 bases and J lost 6 bases. Here the CDR3 DNA reads TGTGCCAGCAGTATCGGGGGGGATACGCAGTATTTT. Translated: CASSIGGDTQYF.

This chain links TRBV6-6 with TRBJ2-5, with no clear D. Germline V gene data show CDR1 as MNHNY and CDR2 as SVGAGI (reference sequence). V gave up 2 bases and J gave up 1 base, with 5 bases separating them. The CDR3 runs to 13 residues. CDR3 coding DNA: TGTGCCAGCAGTTACCAGACCCAAGAGACCCAGTACTTC. Protein sequence: CASSYQTQETQYF.

The chain joins TRBV28 to TRBJ1-4, with 9 bases aligning to TRBD1. CDR1 and CDR2 from the germline V gene are MDHEN and SYDVKM. There are 17 residues in the CDR3. The J segment lost 3 bases and the V segment lost 4 bases, leaving 9 bases of the junction unmatched. CDR3 sequence: CASSSPGTGHPNEKLFF. CDR3 bases: TGTGCCAGCAGTTCCCCGGGGACAGGGCATCCTAATGAAAAACTGTTTTTT.